This T cell receptor beta chain was profiled in a study of blood T cell repertoires in COVID-19. Study-level background: Donors in the United States, Italy and Spain gave samples during acute or convalescent COVID-19. Nucleic acid was either cDNA or gDNA, and it came from T cells, B-cell-depleted T cells, or PBMCs.

Original processing methods: Estimated nucleated cell counts came from reference gene primer amplification. Assay used: immunoSEQ multiplex PCR; TCRdb lists only in-frame clones, some missing. Clone size and V and J calls were adopted from that table, with D and trimming inferred from the DNA. The data show approximately 300,000 clones, about 87% seen once. Concerning this clone: Other DNA sequences in this sample translate to the same CDR3.

This CDR3 region has 15 residues. Trimming at V came to 1 base and at J to 0 bases, leaving 0 bases not matched to a gene. Germline CDR1 is KGHSH and CDR2 is LQKENI. The sequencing sample was made of peripheral blood. The chain is built from TRBV18 and TRBJ1-3; 7 nucleotides agree with TRBD1. This receptor was taken from a woman aged 40 to 50 with acute or convalescent COVID-19. The CDR3 is CASSPRDSSGNTIYF. CDR3 coding DNA: TGTGCCAGCTCACCACGGGACAGCTCTGGAAACACCATATATTTT.